The sequence of this T cell receptor beta chain was determined in a study of Graves' ophthalmopathy and Graves' hyperthyroidism. Germline CDR1 is LNHDA and CDR2 is SQIVND (reference sequence). The V and J ends lost 5 bases and 4 bases respectively, with 8 bases between them. CDR3 length equals 12 residues. Study-wide points: Ophthalmopathy was separated from stable hyperthyroidism by a 13-signature model with roughly 90% sensitivity and around 81% specificity. Ophthalmopathy progression was predicted by the model at approximately 70% sensitivity and less than 75% specificity.

Scientists amplified the TCR beta CDR3 regions from RNA transcripts. Second-round multiplex PCR came after first-round RT-PCR with HTBI primers. TCRdb redid the calling of the multiplex PCR reads with MiXCR, one entry per CDR3 protein. The sample records about 390,000 distinct CDR3 sequences, about 18% being singletons. Only a few counts were recorded for this clonotype. What it binds is not known. Stable hyperthyroidism was defined by absence of ophthalmopathy within 18 months of follow-up. Sampling around 9.8 ml of fresh peripheral blood provided the PBMCs. The clonotype originates from an adult woman with stable Graves' hyperthyroidism. J is TRBJ1-1 and V is TRBV19; TRBD1 is a possible D gene (5 bases). Sequencing used peripheral blood. As DNA, the CDR3 is TGTGCCAGTAGTTTTGGGACCACTGAAGCTTTCTTT. The encoded protein is CASSFGTTEAFF.